Following are 3 T cell receptor beta chains from one sample sequenced in a study of response to subunit inactivated influenza vaccine. MiXCR was run by TCRdb on the RT-PCR reads, yielding one entry per CDR3 protein. The data show around 790,000 distinct CDR3 sequences, 21% seen once. The specimen comprised PBMCs from blood, sampled 4 to 6 days after vaccination. The receptor set was obtained from a man aged 50-60 years who received an inactivated influenza vaccine.

At least ten counts were recorded for this clonotype. This chain links TRBV5-1 with TRBJ2-1; D may correspond to TRBD1 or TRBD2 (6 bases each). V dropped 0 bases and J dropped 7 bases, with 8 bases sitting between them. Germline CDR1 and CDR2: SGHRS and YFSETQ. The CDR3 extends over 13 amino acids. The CDR3 DNA is TGCGCCAGCAGCTTGGAAGGGGGGAATGAGCAGTTCTTC. It is translated as CASSLEGGNEQFF. Looking up the rest from reference TRBV5-1 and TRBJ2-1 gives the full variable domain: KAGVTQTPRYLIKTRGQQVTLSCSPISGHRSVSWYQQTPGQGLQFLFEYFSETQRNKGNFPGRFSGRQFSNSRSEMNVSTLELGDSALYLCASSLEGGNEQFFGPGTRLTVL.

The CDR3 sequence is CASRPGTGTYNEQFF. CDR3 nucleotide sequence: TGTGCCAGCCGACCCGGGACAGGGACTTACAATGAGCAGTTCTTC. The chain recombines TRBV27 with TRBJ2-1; TRBD1 agrees at 9 bases. The CDR3 runs to 15 residues. Germline V gene lookup returns CDR1 MNHEY and CDR2 SMNVEV (reference sequence). The V segment lost 8 bases and the J segment 4 bases; nucleotides outside the gene matches: 9.

Turning to this clonotype: The junction shows a germline mismatch at one end, possibly a read error. The chain employs TRBV6-6 and TRBJ1-4, with TRBD1 as a possible D gene (6 bases). Per germline, CDR1 MNHNY and CDR2 SVGAGI (reference sequence). This CDR3 is built from 13 residues. CDR3: CASRLTSQGEGLF. In DNA, the CDR3 is TGTGCCAGCAGATTAACCTCACAGGGTGAAGGTCTTTTT.